Listed below are T cell receptor beta chains from one sample, sequenced in a study of cytomegalovirus exposure and HLA in healthy donors. Generated by immunoSEQ multiplex PCR, the TCRdb table keeps only in-frame clones and is missing some. The sample lists some 150,000 clones; about four fifths were seen once. Sequenced input: PBMCs. Every receptor here comes from a man between 18 and 35 years old in good health and CMV-seronegative. Each CDR3 is given with its conserved first and last residue. The D gene is left open where the match is weak. Size is stated for part of the rows, as once, few or many counts, or as a class when the clone is expanded.

D gene	CDR3 length	J gene	V gene	clone size	CDR3 protein	CDR3 DNA
TRBD1	15	TRBJ1-6	TRBV11-2	once	CASSIPTGGHSPLHF	TGTGCCAGCAGCATCCCGACAGGGGGGCACTCACCCCTCCACTTT
TRBD1	14	TRBJ2-5	TRBV5-1	NA	CASSPGTDQETQYF	TGCGCCAGCAGCCCTGGGACAGATCAAGAGACCCAGTACTTC
TRBD1	15	TRBJ2-3	TRBV7-9	NA	CASSFGQGVTDTQYF	TGTGCCAGCAGCTTCGGACAGGGAGTCACAGATACGCAGTATTTT
NA	16	TRBJ1-1	TRBV6-4	NA	CASSDSSQGPNTEAFF	TGTGCCAGCAGTGACTCTTCGCAGGGGCCGAACACTGAAGCTTTCTTT
TRBD1	14	TRBJ1-1	TRBV4-2	few	CASSLGQGANEAFF	TGTGCCAGCAGCCTCGGACAGGGGGCGAATGAAGCTTTCTTT
NA	13	TRBJ1-3	TRBV7-9	NA	CSSRPGAGNTIYF	TGTTCCAGCAGGCCAGGGGCGGGAAACACCATATATTTT
NA	17	TRBJ1-4	TRBV10-3	NA	CAISESRWSGTNEKLFF	TGTGCCATCAGTGAGTCTAGATGGTCGGGTACTAATGAAAAACTGTTTTTT
NA	14	TRBJ2-2	TRBV5-4	NA	CASSLGYNTGELFF	TGTGCCAGCAGCTTGGGTTATAACACCGGGGAGCTGTTTTTT
TRBD1	15	TRBJ2-7	TRBV4-3	NA	CASSHQDRGSYEQYF	TGCGCCAGCAGCCATCAGGACAGGGGGAGCTACGAGCAGTACTTC
NA	16	TRBJ1-2	TRBV18	NA	CASSAVYEGDNYGYTF	TGTGCCAGCTCCGCTGTTTACGAGGGGGACAACTATGGCTACACCTTC
TRBD1	16	TRBJ1-6	TRBV19	once	CASSAQGGLGNSPLHF	TGTGCCAGTAGTGCACAGGGGGGATTGGGTAATTCACCCCTCCACTTT
NA	17	TRBJ1-2	TRBV12-1	NA	CASSFSGQDNLNYGYTF	TGTGCCAGCAGCTTTTCAGGGCAGGACAACTTGAACTATGGCTACACCTTC
TRBD1	11	TRBJ1-1	TRBV18	few	CASSADRLAFF	TGTGCCAGCTCGGCGGACAGGTTAGCTTTCTTT
TRBD1	15	TRBJ2-6	TRBV2	NA	CASSGDSSGANVLTF	TGTGCCAGCAGTGGGGACAGCTCTGGGGCCAACGTCCTGACTTTC
TRBD2	19	TRBJ2-5	TRBV9	NA	CASSVSLAGWAEGGETQYF	TGTGCCAGCAGCGTGTCACTAGCGGGGTGGGCAGAGGGCGGGGAGACCCAGTACTTC
NA	13	TRBJ1-1	TRBV5-1	NA	CASSLEAGLEAFF	TGCGCCAGCAGCCTTGAAGCAGGTTTAGAAGCTTTCTTT
TRBD2	14	TRBJ2-1	TRBV28	NA	CASRRLADYNEQFF	TGTGCCAGCAGGAGACTAGCGGACTACAATGAGCAGTTCTTC
TRBD1	17	TRBJ1-3	TRBV9	NA	CASSVHGTGSSGNTIYF	TGTGCCAGCAGCGTCCACGGGACAGGCTCCTCTGGAAACACCATATATTTT
TRBD1	15	TRBJ2-3	TRBV2	NA	CASSESGQGTDTQYF	TGTGCCAGCAGTGAATCGGGACAGGGTACGGATACGCAGTATTTT
TRBD1	13	TRBJ1-1	TRBV30	once	CAWSSTGGTEAFF	TGTGCCTGGAGCTCGACAGGGGGCACTGAAGCTTTCTTT
NA	14	TRBJ2-5	TRBV6-1	few	CASSRRVTGETQYF	TGTGCCAGCAGCCGACGGGTTACGGGGGAGACCCAGTACTTC
NA	13	TRBJ1-1	TRBV29-1	NA	CSVDPSIDTEAFF	TGCAGCGTTGACCCCTCTATAGACACTGAAGCTTTCTTT
NA	13	TRBJ2-5	TRBV5-6	NA	CASSPGVQETQYF	TGTGCCAGCAGCCCCGGGGTTCAAGAGACCCAGTACTTC
TRBD1	16	TRBJ2-5	TRBV5-1	NA	CASSLRGQLRQETQYF	TGCGCCAGCAGCTTGAGGGGACAGCTTCGCCAAGAGACCCAGTACTTC
TRBD1	16	TRBJ1-6	TRBV16	NA	CASSHSRTGTNSPLHF	TGTGCCAGCAGCCACTCTCGGACAGGGACGAATTCACCCCTCCACTTT
TRBD1	15	TRBJ1-2	TRBV11-2	few	CASSLDPGTVTGYTF	TGTGCCAGCAGCTTAGATCCCGGGACAGTTACAGGCTACACCTTC
TRBD2	15	TRBJ2-5	TRBV5-1	NA	CASSLGLAGKETQYF	TGCGCCAGCAGCTTGGGACTAGCGGGGAAAGAGACCCAGTACTTC
NA	17	TRBJ2-2	TRBV9	NA	CASSVVGSGDNTGELFF	TGTGCCAGCAGCGTAGTTGGTAGCGGAGATAACACCGGGGAGCTGTTTTTT
NA	15	TRBJ1-1	TRBV10-3	NA	CAISESVRVNTEAFF	TGTGCCATCAGTGAGTCGGTACGGGTCAACACTGAAGCTTTCTTT
NA	17	TRBJ1-2	TRBV4-3	NA	CASSLEPPGARARGYTF	TGCGCCAGCAGCCTCGAACCACCGGGAGCGAGGGCAAGGGGCTACACCTTC
NA	16	TRBJ1-4	TRBV19	NA	CASSTAGTSLNEKLFF	TGTGCCAGTAGTACTGCCGGGACAAGTCTAAATGAAAAACTGTTTTTT
TRBD1	15	TRBJ2-2	TRBV28	NA	CASSYSTGIGGELFF	TGTGCCAGCAGTTACTCGACAGGGATAGGCGGGGAGCTGTTTTTT
NA	11	TRBJ2-1	TRBV2	NA	CASSGSIEQFF	TGTGCCAGCAGTGGAAGCATTGAGCAGTTCTTC
NA	12	TRBJ2-5	TRBV25-1	few	CASSEYLEAQYF	TGTGCCAGCAGTGAATATCTCGAGGCCCAGTACTTC
NA	15	TRBJ1-5	TRBV11-2	NA	CASSLGWLGNQPQHF	TGTGCCAGCAGCTTAGGATGGCTGGGCAATCAGCCCCAGCATTTT
TRBD2	15	TRBJ2-3	TRBV6-1	few	CASSEVSGGADTQYF	TGTGCCAGCAGTGAAGTCAGCGGGGGCGCAGATACGCAGTATTTT
NA	12	TRBJ1-2	TRBV19	few	CASSIGGFGYTF	TGTGCCAGTAGTATTGGGGGGTTCGGCTACACCTTC
TRBD2	16	TRBJ2-1	TRBV4-3	NA	CASSPGLAGGSHEQFF	TGCGCCAGCAGCCCCGGACTAGCGGGGGGCAGCCATGAGCAGTTCTTC
TRBD1	15	TRBJ2-1	TRBV5-6	NA	CASSYRGPGVNEQFF	TGTGCCAGCAGTTACAGGGGCCCCGGGGTCAATGAGCAGTTCTTC
NA	14	TRBJ1-5	TRBV7-9	once	CASSPTGFNQPQHF	TGTGCCAGCAGCCCAACAGGGTTCAATCAGCCCCAGCATTTT
TRBD1	14	TRBJ2-5	TRBV5-1	NA	CASSSGQGAGTQYF	TGCGCCAGCAGCTCGGGACAGGGGGCTGGGACCCAGTACTTC